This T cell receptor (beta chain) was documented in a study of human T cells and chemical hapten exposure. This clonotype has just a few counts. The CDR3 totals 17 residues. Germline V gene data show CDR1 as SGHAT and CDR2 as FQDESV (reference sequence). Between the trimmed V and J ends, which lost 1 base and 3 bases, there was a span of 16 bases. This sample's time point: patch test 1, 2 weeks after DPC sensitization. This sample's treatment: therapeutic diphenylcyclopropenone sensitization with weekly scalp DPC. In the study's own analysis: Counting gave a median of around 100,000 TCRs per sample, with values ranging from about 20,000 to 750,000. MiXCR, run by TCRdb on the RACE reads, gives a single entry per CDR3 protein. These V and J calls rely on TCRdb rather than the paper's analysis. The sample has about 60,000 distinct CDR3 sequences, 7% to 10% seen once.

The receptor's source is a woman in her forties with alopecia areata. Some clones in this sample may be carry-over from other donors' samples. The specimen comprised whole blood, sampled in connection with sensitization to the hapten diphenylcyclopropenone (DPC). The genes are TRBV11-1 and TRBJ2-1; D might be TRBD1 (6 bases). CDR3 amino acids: CASSLVMLNRDYNEQFF. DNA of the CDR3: TGTGCCAGCAGCTTAGTAATGTTGAACAGGGACTACAATGAGCAGTTCTTC.